This T cell receptor (beta chain) comes out of a study of shared clonotypes between healthy human individuals. Clones were sequenced by immunoSEQ multiplex PCR, and TCRdb holds only the in-frame ones, with some missing. The data show about 2.1 million clones, with about 94% seen just once and around 1.7% held by the top ten. V shed 0 bases and J shed 6 bases, with 17 bases lying between them. The CDR3 is 16 amino acids. CDR1 and CDR2 (germline): GTSNPN, SVGIG (reference sequence). The naive CD8 subset, CD45RO-negative cells positively selected for CCR7, excluded terminally differentiated effector memory CD45RA+ cells. On this clone itself: Its antigen is still unknown.

Study-level findings and limits: In the sorted subsets, rarefaction showed sequencing was incomplete despite large depth.

The receptor was derived from a man younger than 35 in good health. Some clones in this sample may be carry-over from other donors' samples. The specimen sequenced was naive CD8+ T cells from PBMCs. This rearrangement joins TRBV30 to TRBJ1-4; D is unresolved. This CDR3 reads CAWSVRLRTLDEKLFF. The CDR3 nucleotides read TGTGCCTGGAGTGTACGCCTAAGGACCCTAGATGAAAAACTGTTTTTT.